The 15 T cell receptor beta chains below all came from one sample that was sequenced in a study of cytomegalovirus exposure and HLA in healthy donors. Sequencing used immunoSEQ multiplex PCR; TCRdb keeps in-frame clones, though not all of them. The data contain some 150,000 clones, roughly 89% of them seen just once; the ten biggest clones take up roughly 1.4%. The sequenced material came from PBMCs. These receptors were collected from a woman in her twenties or thirties in good health and CMV-seronegative.

This chain links TRBV25-1 with TRBJ1-1; no clear D gene. V shed 1 base and J shed 8 bases, with 8 bases lying between them. The germline V gene has CDR1 MGHDK and CDR2 SYGVNS. There are 12 residues in the CDR3. CDR3 nucleotides: TGTGCCAGCAGTGAATCGGAGTTCGAAGCTTTCTTT. Its translation is CASSESEFEAFF.

This chain uses TRBV28 with TRBJ1-5; D not resolved. The CDR3 sequence is 14 residues long. Trimming removed 1 base from V and 4 bases from J, with 8 bases in between. Looked up from germline, CDR1 is MDHEN and CDR2 is SYDVKM. The CDR3 here is CASSLSGANQPQHF. The CDR3 DNA is TGTGCCAGCAGTTTATCGGGAGCGAATCAGCCCCAGCATTTT.

This chain uses TRBV7-2 with TRBJ1-4; 10 nucleotides match TRBD1. The trim removed 0 bases at V and 7 bases at J, leaving 8 bases unmatched. This CDR3 contains 17 residues. Germline CDR1 is SGHTA and CDR2 is FQGNSA. CDR3 coding DNA: TGTGCCAGCAGCTTAGCGCTCGGGACAGGGGAGGGTGAAAAACTGTTTTTT. Protein sequence: CASSLALGTGEGEKLFF.

This clone was counted only a few times. V and J are TRBV7-2 and TRBJ2-1; the D is unclear. Germline-derived CDR1 and CDR2 are SGHTA and FQGNSA. V was shortened by 3 bases and J by 13 bases, with 10 bases between the two germline ends. The length of the CDR3 is 11 residues. CDR3 loop: CASSFQELQFF. CDR3 nucleotides: TGTGCCAGCAGCTTTCAAGAGCTCCAGTTCTTC.

The chain carries TRBV2 and TRBJ2-7; TRBD2 is a possible D gene (5 bases). CDR3 length: 12 residues. Trimming took off 10 bases at V and 7 bases at J, with 17 bases between the two ends. Germline loops: CDR1 SNHLY, CDR2 FYNNEI. The CDR3 DNA follows: TGTGCCACCGGGCAGGAGGCCCTTGAGCAGTACTTC. Protein: CATGQEALEQYF.

This clone was seen more than once but under ten times. J is TRBJ1-2 and V is TRBV4-3; a possible D gene is TRBD1 (5 bases). The CDR3 is made up of 15 amino acids. V lost 4 bases and J 5 bases, leaving 17 bases between the germline ends. Germline CDR1 is LGHNA and CDR2 is YSLEER. CDR3 sequence reads: CASSRSGLAGYGYTF. DNA of the CDR3: TGCGCCAGCAGCCGATCAGGGCTCGCCGGGTATGGCTACACCTTC.

This clone occurred a few times. The V gene is TRBV5-1, the J gene TRBJ1-2; D is perhaps TRBD1 (6 bases). The CDR3 length is 15 residues. The germline CDR1 and CDR2 sequences are SGHRS and YFSETQ. The ends were cut back, 4 bases at V and 9 bases at J, with 22 bases in the middle. As DNA, the CDR3 is TGCGCCAGCAGCCGGGATTTGGGGGACACAAAGAGCTACACCTTC. It codes for CASSRDLGDTKSYTF.

The chain has TRBV5-1 and TRBJ2-1; D unresolved. This CDR3 is 12 amino acids long. Per germline, CDR1 SGHRS and CDR2 YFSETQ. Trimming took off 5 bases at V and 7 bases at J, with 10 bases between the two ends. CDR3 loop: CASRGVGNEQFF. The CDR3 nucleotides read TGCGCCAGCAGAGGAGTCGGGAATGAGCAGTTCTTC.

The rearrangement links TRBV11-2 to TRBJ1-1, with a weak D call TRBD1 (5 bases). Germline V gives CDR1 SGHAT, CDR2 FQNNGV. This CDR3 region has 17 residues. V lost 1 base, J lost 5 bases, and 20 bases lay in between. The CDR3 spells CASSLAPGKGSGTEAFF. CDR3 nucleotide sequence: TGTGCCAGCAGCTTAGCCCCCGGAAAGGGGTCGGGTACTGAAGCTTTCTTT.

This chain uses TRBV5-4 with TRBJ2-1; D not resolved. V lost 5 bases to trimming and J lost 15 bases, with 18 bases between them. Germline-derived CDR1 and CDR2 are SGHNT and YYREEE (reference sequence). The CDR3 sequence is 12 residues long. The CDR3 is CASSADFASTFF. CDR3 bases: TGTGCCAGCAGTGCAGACTTCGCCAGCACGTTCTTC.

This chain links TRBV7-9 with TRBJ1-2; 8 bases match TRBD1. CDR1 is SEHNR, CDR2 FQNEAQ, per germline (reference sequence). The ends lost 5 bases at V and 5 bases at J; junction bases unmatched: 7. The CDR3 is made up of 14 amino acids. CDR3 in DNA: TGTGCCAGCAGCCCGACAGGGGAGGGGTATGGCTACACCTTC. Its protein is CASSPTGEGYGYTF.

This sequence joins TRBV6-5 and TRBJ2-3, with 11 positions matching TRBD2. The CDR3 has 15 amino acids. Per the germline V gene, CDR1 is MNHEY and CDR2 is SVGAGI. Germline trimming cut 5 bases from V and 3 bases from J; bases unmatched to any gene: 4. The CDR3 region is CASSISGGATDTQYF. In DNA, the CDR3 is TGTGCCAGCAGTATTAGCGGGGGGGCGACAGATACGCAGTATTTT.

This clone was seen a single time. The chain employs TRBV27 and TRBJ1-1, with TRBD1 as a possible D gene (6 bases). The length of the CDR3 is 14 residues. The germline gives CDR1 MNHEY, CDR2 SMNVEV (reference sequence). V lost 4 bases and J 0 bases, leaving 9 bases between the germline ends. The CDR3 reads CASSYQGMNTEAFF. CDR3 in DNA: TGTGCCAGCAGTTACCAGGGGATGAACACTGAAGCTTTCTTT.

By proportion, this clone is medium-sized (0.01 to 0.1%). Different DNA sequences within this sample yield the same CDR3. The rearrangement uses TRBV6-1 and TRBJ1-6; the match to TRBD1 covers 9 bases. V shed 4 bases, J shed 7 bases, and the junction held 5 bases outside the gene matches. Germline V lookup: CDR1 MNHNS, CDR2 SASEGT. This CDR3 contains 15 residues. The CDR3 sequence is CASSAPGQGNSPLHF. The CDR3 nucleotides are TGTGCCAGCAGTGCCCCGGGACAGGGAAATTCACCCCTCCACTTT.

This clone was observed a few times. The chain links TRBV19 to TRBJ2-7; D uncertain. The CDR3 covers 13 residues. The germline CDR1 and CDR2 sequences are LNHDA and SQIVND (reference sequence). Trimming cost V 5 bases and J 0 bases, with 8 bases left between them. As DNA, the CDR3 is TGTGCCAGTAGTTTCGGGTTCTCCTACGAGCAGTACTTC. This translates into CASSFGFSYEQYF.